This T cell receptor beta chain was obtained from a study of vaccination effects on CD4 cells after COVID-19. Regarding the study as a whole: Healthy vaccinees' vaccine-induced clones included only 1 of 255 cross-reacting with common cold coronaviruses.

Points on this clone: Its antigen is as yet unknown.

CD4+ T cells were isolated after around ten days of culture. Germline V gives CDR1 KGHSH, CDR2 LQKENI. The CDR3 has 15 residues. Trimming cost V 2 bases and J 5 bases; bases outside gene matches: 6. The method was immunoSEQ multiplex PCR; TCRdb's version includes in-frame clones alone and lacks a portion of them. Of 50,000 to 75,000 clones in the sample, 60% to 85% were seen once. This chain connects TRBV18 to TRBJ1-5; 7 nucleotides match TRBD1. This TCR was recovered from a human donor who received a COVID-19 vaccine. This sample comprised CD4+ T cells from PBMCs cultured without peptide, obtained before COVID-19 vaccination. The CDR3 bases are TGTGCCAGCTCACCAGACAGGGCGTCTCATCAGCCCCAGCATTTT. Translated, it gives CASSPDRASHQPQHF.